This entry describes one T cell receptor (beta chain). Its antigen is unknown. No much larger clone exists at a distance of one base, and base qualities are not known. The data derive from a study of blood T cell repertoires in COVID-19 (dated by TCRdb to 2020 to 2021). About the investigation overall: The collaborator samples originated in the United States, Italy and Spain and spanned the acute and convalescent phases of COVID-19. The material from the prospective study consisted of cDNA or gDNA derived from T cells, B-cell-depleted T cells, or PBMCs. Nearly every sample came with metadata listing a de-identified subject ID, COVID-19 status, age in years and sex. Where available, HLA class I and class II types were taken from metadata supplied by the sample provider and were not determined by assay-based typing. The repertoires were released in a freely available public database intended as a resource for research on the immune response to SARS-CoV-2. Samples came from the ongoing ImmuneRACE study (first 160 participants) plus 1,254 subjects from 6 global collaborators. Deeply sampled blood TCRbeta repertoires from subjects exposed to, actively infected with, or recovered from COVID-19 were included in the dataset. On the study overall, not on this receptor specifically: The quantity of clinical and demographic metadata differed by source and by participant and was supplied without curation.

Enrolling through a virtual design, the prospective study's participants ranged in age from roughly 18 to 95 years and lived across roughly 24 United States geographic areas. In the prospective study, participants were assigned to cohorts based on the clinical history participants reported in a screening survey and a study questionnaire. Exposed participants were defined as having been in contact with someone with a PCR-confirmed or clinician-diagnosed COVID-19 case within 2 weeks of study entry. In the prospective study, mobile phlebotomists collected whole blood, serum and a nasopharyngeal or oropharyngeal swab from each participant. Prospective study participants could optionally give additional blood draws and questionnaires over a roughly 2-month period. Prospective study blood samples were shipped either frozen or at room temperature before DNA extraction. The cysteine opens and the phenylalanine closes a CDR3 of 18 amino acids. Only the CDR3 part of the read is kept: 54 bases, read in frame from the first base. Based on the germline V gene, the CDR1 and CDR2 sequences are LGHNA and YSLEER. Germline trimming: 2 bases from V, 3 bases from J; junction bases outside gene matches: 15.

The immunoSEQ Assay, a bias-controlled multiplex PCR, was used to amplify TCRbeta CDR3 regions from genomic DNA. As for how the authors treated the data: The number of nucleated cells in each sample was estimated from the amplification of reference gene primers within the assay. To quantify the absolute abundance of each unique TCRbeta CDR3 rearrangement, sequence reads were collapsed and filtered. For each sample, productive Simpson clonality was calculated as the square root of Simpson's diversity index over productive rearrangements. Entries here come from immuneACCESS through TCRdb and include only in-frame sequences with V and J called. Some clones fail to appear in such tables; in the studies checked, an unresolved V gene covers under half of the shortfall, and the cause of the remainder is unknown. D and trimming were read from the DNA, whereas the V and J calls and clone size are those reported in that table. This sample lists 350,000 to 500,000 clones; about 88% were detected once. The ten largest clonotypes hold about 1.5% of the sample.

This sequence uses TRBV4-3 and TRBJ2-7; 8 middle bases align to TRBD2. The sample comprised PBMCs or T cells enriched from blood (not recorded which). The receptor's source is a woman between 18 and 29 years old who had been exposed to COVID-19. The sequenced DNA: TGCGCCAGCAGCCAAAGGGAGCGGGGGCCCTCAGTTGGCTACGAGCAGTACTTC. This encodes CASSQRERGPSVGYEQYF.